Reported below is one T cell receptor beta chain. TCR beta CDR3 regions were amplified from RNA. HTBI primers were the set used in a first-round RT-PCR of the TCR CDR3. TCRdb re-called the multiplex PCR reads through MiXCR, storing one row per CDR3 protein. The table includes 500,000 to 750,000 distinct CDR3 sequences, roughly 14% detected once. The data are from a study of T cells in Graves' hyperthyroidism and ophthalmopathy. Germline V gene data show CDR1 as MDHEN and CDR2 as SYDVKM. The CDR3 extends over 17 amino acids. Trimming took 2 bases from V and 8 from J, leaving 24 bases between them. Participants, patients aged 18 to 65, had newly diagnosed hyperthyroidism with a duration under 2 months.

J is TRBJ1-2 and V is TRBV28, with D maybe TRBD1 (6 bases). The sequence was collected from a woman aged 25 to 39 with Graves' hyperthyroidism. The sequenced sample was blood. CDR3 region: CASSLGGQYAGSWGYTF. The CDR3 DNA is TGTGCCAGCAGTTTAGGTGGACAGTACGCCGGTTCGTGGGGCTACACCTTC.